This TCR beta chain was sequenced during a study of response to subunit inactivated influenza vaccine. This clonotype was seen a few times. Looked up from germline, CDR1 is MDHEN and CDR2 is SYDVKM. The CDR3 is made up of 15 amino acids. Trimming removed 3 bases from V and 10 bases from J; junction bases left unmatched: 10. TCRdb re-derived calls from the RT-PCR reads in MiXCR, one entry per CDR3 protein. The sample lists about 570,000 distinct CDR3 sequences; 11% were seen once. The same data also contributed to another study, on T cells expressing NK-cell markers. As reported in that work: Production of TCR beta cDNA relied on 5'RACE template switching with UMIs. One of eight sequenced donors was HCMV-seronegative; the other seven were seropositive.

Sequencing used PBMCs from blood, obtained on the day of vaccination. V gene TRBV28 combines with J gene TRBJ2-1; 9 bases match TRBD2. The sequence came from a man aged 50-59 years who received an inactivated influenza vaccine. CDR3 nucleotides: TGTGCCAGCAGTTTTTTTGCGGGGGGGGACCCCGAGCAGTTCTTC. Translation gives CASSFFAGGDPEQFF.